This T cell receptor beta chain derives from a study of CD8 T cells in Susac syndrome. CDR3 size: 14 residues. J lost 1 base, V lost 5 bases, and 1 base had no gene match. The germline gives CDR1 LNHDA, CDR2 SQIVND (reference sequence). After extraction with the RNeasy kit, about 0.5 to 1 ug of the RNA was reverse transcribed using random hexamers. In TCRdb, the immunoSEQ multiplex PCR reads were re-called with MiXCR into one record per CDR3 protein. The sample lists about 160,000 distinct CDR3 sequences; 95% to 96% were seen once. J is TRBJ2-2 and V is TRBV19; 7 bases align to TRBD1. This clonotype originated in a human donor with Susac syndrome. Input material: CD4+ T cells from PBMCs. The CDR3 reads CASSRDRNTGELFF. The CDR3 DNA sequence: TGTGCCAGTAGTCGGGACAGGAACACCGGGGAGCTGTTTTTT.